The 21 T cell receptor beta chains in this list originate from one sample, sequenced in a study of beta chain features in type 1 diabetes. As every portion of the isolated RNA was reverse transcribed, the sequencing read expressed TCRB transcripts. TCRdb's table, derived via immunoSEQ multiplex PCR, lists solely in-frame clones and lacks some. The sample holds about 140,000 clones, over 9.5% seen once. The sample was naive CD4+ T cells from blood. The receptors were sampled from a man aged 18 to 30 in good health.

This chain connects TRBV28 to TRBJ2-1, with TRBD2 matching over 12 bases. J gave up 8 bases and V 10 bases, and 9 bases lay outside the gene matches. This CDR3 has 14 amino acids. The germline gives CDR1 MDHEN, CDR2 SYDVKM. Here the CDR3 DNA reads TGTGCCACTCTAGCGGGGGGGCCTTACTATGAGCAGTTCTTC. Its translation: CATLAGGPYYEQFF. Supplemented by reference TRBV28 and TRBJ2-1, the full variable domain reads DVKVTQSSRYLVKRTGEKVFLECVQDMDHENMFWYRQDPGLGLRLIYFSYDVKMKEKGDIPEGYSVSREKKERFSLILESASTNQTSMYLCATLAGGPYYEQFFGPGTRLTVL.

The chain uses TRBV7-8 and TRBJ2-3; TRBD2 aligns across 9 bases. CDR1 and CDR2 (germline): SGHVS, FQNEAQ. The ends lost 6 bases at V and 4 bases at J; junction bases unmatched: 11. CDR3 length: 16 amino acids. CDR3 nucleotides: TGTGCCAGCAGATTTCTTCTAGCGGGGTCCCCAGATACGCAGTATTTT. It encodes CASRFLLAGSPDTQYF.

In its sample, this clone was seen a few times. The chain is built from TRBV7-3 and TRBJ2-7; 9 nucleotides match TRBD1. CDR1 is SGHTA, CDR2 FQGTGA, per germline. The CDR3 covers 15 residues. The V segment lost 2 bases and the J segment 5 bases; nucleotides outside the gene matches: 7. The CDR3: CASSLYGTGSDEQYF. The CDR3 DNA follows: TGTGCCAGCAGCTTATATGGGACAGGGAGCGACGAGCAGTACTTC.

V usage is TRBV9 and J usage is TRBJ1-2; no firm D call. The CDR3 contains 14 residues. Germline V gene data show CDR1 as SGDLS and CDR2 as YYNGEE. Trimming removed 4 bases from V and 0 bases from J, with 10 bases in between. This chain's CDR3 is CASSSTSPNYGYTF. CDR3 nucleotide sequence: TGTGCCAGCAGCTCAACTTCTCCTAACTATGGCTACACCTTC.

This clone has just a few counts. The gene calls are TRBV7-9 and TRBJ1-1; unclear D gene. The ends were cut back, 3 bases at V and 7 bases at J, with 12 bases in the middle. The CDR3 length is 13 residues. In germline, CDR1 is SEHNR, CDR2 FQNEAQ (reference sequence). CDR3 in DNA: TGTGCCAGCAGCTTGAGGGAGGTGAGTGAAGCTTTCTTT. Translated, it gives CASSLREVSEAFF.

In this sample, this clone turned up a few times. Other nucleotide sequences in the sample specify the same CDR3. The J gene is TRBJ1-5, the V gene TRBV5-1; TRBD1 is a possible D gene (6 bases). Germline CDR1 and CDR2: SGHRS and YFSETQ. Trimming left V 0 bases short and J 4 bases short, with 8 bases between. CDR3 length: 14 amino acids. CDR3 sequence (DNA): TGCGCCAGCAGCTTGGAGGGGGTGAATCAGCCCCAGCATTTT. Its protein product is CASSLEGVNQPQHF. Together with reference TRBV5-1 and TRBJ1-5, the CDR3 gives the full variable domain: KAGVTQTPRYLIKTRGQQVTLSCSPISGHRSVSWYQQTPGQGLQFLFEYFSETQRNKGNFPGRFSGRQFSNSRSEMNVSTLELGDSALYLCASSLEGVNQPQHFGDGTRLSIL.

V is TRBV10-3 and J is TRBJ2-7; 11 nucleotides align to TRBD2. In germline, CDR1 is ENHRY, CDR2 SYGVKD. This CDR3 is built from 17 residues. Trimming took 2 bases from V and 0 from J; bases not matched to a gene: 6. CDR3: CAISEASGGSSSYEQYF. CDR3 DNA: TGTGCCATCAGTGAGGCTAGCGGGGGGAGTTCCTCCTACGAGCAGTACTTC.

This clone was observed a handful of times. The chain employs TRBV19 and TRBJ2-7; D is unresolved. V lost 3 bases and J lost 0, with 9 bases in between. The length of the CDR3 is 14 residues. Germline-derived CDR1 and CDR2 are LNHDA and SQIVND (reference sequence). This CDR3 is CASSIFSSSYEQYF. CDR3 DNA: TGTGCCAGTAGTATTTTCTCCAGCTCCTACGAGCAGTACTTC.

This clone has more than one count but fewer than ten. The CDR3 coding sequence is TGTGCCAGCAGTGGACAGGGGGTTCAGCCCCAGCATTTT. This encodes CASSGQGVQPQHF. The chain employs TRBV2 and TRBJ1-5; TRBD1 matches 9 bases. The CDR3 totals 13 residues. V gave up 4 bases and J gave up 6 bases; unmatched junction bases: 1. Germline CDR1 is SNHLY and CDR2 is FYNNEI.

V and J are TRBV6-5 and TRBJ2-3; 8 bases map to TRBD2. J gave up 2 bases and V 8 bases, and 9 bases lay outside the gene matches. This CDR3 contains 15 residues. From germline, CDR1 is MNHEY and CDR2 SVGAGI. This CDR3 is CASRPGGAVTDTQYF. CDR3 coding DNA: TGTGCCAGCCGACCCGGGGGGGCCGTCACAGATACGCAGTATTTT.

This clone was counted a few times. This rearrangement joins TRBV7-2 to TRBJ1-3; D remains ambiguous. CDR1 and CDR2 from the germline V gene are SGHTA and FQGNSA. With 1 base removed from V and 4 bases from J, the gap between germline ends came to 14 bases. The CDR3 runs to 16 residues. CDR3 sequence (DNA): TGTGCCAGCAGCTTAGTTACTTCGTCGCTGGGAAACACCATATATTTT. Protein: CASSLVTSSLGNTIYF.

This clone was seen a few times. The gene calls are TRBV29-1 and TRBJ1-2; 7 bases fit TRBD1. J gave up 8 bases and V 6 bases, and 12 bases lay outside the gene matches. Germline CDR1 reads SQVTM; CDR2 reads ANQGSEA. The CDR3 length is 13 residues. The DNA of the CDR3 is TGCAGCGTGGAGGGGACAGCCCTTCGGGGCTACACCTTC. Protein sequence: CSVEGTALRGYTF.

V gene TRBV18 combines with J gene TRBJ2-1; D remains ambiguous. The germline V gene encodes CDR1 KGHSH and CDR2 LQKENI. There are 14 residues in the CDR3. V shed 1 base and J shed 3 bases, with 7 bases lying between them. CDR3 sequence: CASSPRASYNEQFF. Written as DNA, the CDR3 is TGTGCCAGCTCACCACGGGCAAGCTACAATGAGCAGTTCTTC.

V gene TRBV7-9 combines with J gene TRBJ1-2; possibly TRBD1 for D (5 bases). The germline V and J ends were trimmed by 3 bases and 8 bases, with 13 bases remaining between them. This CDR3 spans 13 amino acids. Germline V lookup: CDR1 SEHNR, CDR2 FQNEAQ (reference sequence). The CDR3 loop reads CASSFPGGDGYTF. In nucleotides, the CDR3 is TGTGCCAGCAGCTTTCCCGGGGGTGACGGCTACACCTTC.

This clone was counted a few times. V and J are TRBV27 and TRBJ1-2, with D uncertain. The CDR3 sequence is 13 residues long. The germline V and J ends were trimmed by 3 bases and 0 bases, with 5 bases remaining between them. The germline V gene has CDR1 MNHEY and CDR2 SMNVEV (reference sequence). The CDR3 reads CASSFGPNYGYTF. In DNA form, the CDR3 reads TGTGCCAGCAGTTTTGGGCCTAACTATGGCTACACCTTC.

The chain uses TRBV5-4 and TRBJ2-1; 8 bases fit TRBD1. Trimming removed 4 bases from V and 4 bases from J; junction bases left unmatched: 10. This CDR3 contains 16 residues. Per germline, CDR1 SGHNT and CDR2 YYREEE (reference sequence). CDR3 DNA sequence: TGTGCCAGCAGCACAATGGGGACAGGCAAATACAATGAGCAGTTCTTC. Translated, it gives CASSTMGTGKYNEQFF.

This rearrangement joins TRBV7-9 to TRBJ1-2; 7 nucleotides match TRBD1. Losses at the gene ends were 5 bases for V and 8 bases for J; bases not matched to a gene: 8. Germline V gives CDR1 SEHNR, CDR2 FQNEAQ (reference sequence). The CDR3 consists of 13 residues. The CDR3 sequence: CASSRRQGMGYTF. DNA of the CDR3: TGTGCCAGCAGCCGGCGACAGGGTATGGGCTACACCTTC.

In this sample, this clone turned up a few times. CDR3 DNA: TGCAGTGTTGAGAATGGCTACACCTTC. It encodes CSVENGYTF. The gene calls are TRBV20-1 and TRBJ1-2; D is ambiguous. Trimming cost V 7 bases and J 6 bases, with 6 bases left between them. Germline V gene data show CDR1 as DFQATT and CDR2 as SNEGSKA (reference sequence). The length of the CDR3 is 9 residues.

V gene TRBV4-2 combines with J gene TRBJ1-1; the D gene is possibly TRBD1 (5 bases). The V end lost 1 base, the J end lost 2 bases, and 11 bases lay between the germline ends. Germline loops: CDR1 LGHNA, CDR2 YNFKEQ. This CDR3 has 15 amino acids. The CDR3 bases are TGTGCCAGCAGCCAAGGGGGGACTAAAAACACTGAAGCTTTCTTT. It specifies CASSQGGTKNTEAFF.

The genes are TRBV14 and TRBJ1-2; TRBD1 is a possible D gene (5 bases). The CDR3 contains 17 residues. Germline CDR1 reads SGHDN; CDR2 reads FVKESK. The V gene lost 0 bases and the J gene lost 0 bases, with 14 bases spanning the gap. The CDR3 DNA is TGTGCCAGCAGCCAAGATGGGGGGGATTGGGCTAACTATGGCTACACCTTC. Translated, it gives CASSQDGGDWANYGYTF.

The chain joins TRBV28 to TRBJ1-6; TRBD1 might be the D (6 bases). Between the trimmed V and J ends, which lost 7 bases and 11 bases, there was a span of 12 bases. Germline CDR1 reads MDHEN; CDR2 reads SYDVKM. The CDR3 has 12 amino acids. The CDR3 sequence is CASTEGGTPLHF. For the CDR3, the DNA is TGTGCCAGCACCGAGGGGGGGACACCCCTCCACTTT.